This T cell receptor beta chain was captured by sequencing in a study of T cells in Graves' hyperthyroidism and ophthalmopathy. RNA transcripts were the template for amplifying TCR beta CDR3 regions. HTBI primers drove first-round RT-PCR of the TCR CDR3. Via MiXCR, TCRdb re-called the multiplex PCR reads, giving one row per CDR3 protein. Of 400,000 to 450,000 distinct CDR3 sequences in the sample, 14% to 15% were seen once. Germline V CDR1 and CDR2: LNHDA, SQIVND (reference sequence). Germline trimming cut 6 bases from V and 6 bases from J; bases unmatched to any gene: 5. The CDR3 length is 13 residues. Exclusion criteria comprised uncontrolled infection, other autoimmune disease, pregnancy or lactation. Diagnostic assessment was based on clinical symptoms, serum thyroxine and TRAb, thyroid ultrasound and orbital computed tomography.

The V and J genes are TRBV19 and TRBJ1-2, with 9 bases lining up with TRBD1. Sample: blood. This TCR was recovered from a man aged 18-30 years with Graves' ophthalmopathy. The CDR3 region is CASRWTGVHGYTF. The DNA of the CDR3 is TGTGCCAGTAGATGGACAGGGGTTCATGGCTACACCTTC.